The present T cell receptor (beta chain) was sequenced within a study of cytomegalovirus exposure and HLA in healthy donors. Study-wide results and caveats: In an earlier analysis, in 540 or so donors, most V segments appeared productive either ~87% or ~30% of the time. Serostatus for CMV was the only available immune exposure information. Under 20,000 TCR beta sequences were associated with HLA alleles at 0.05 false discovery rate in a later analysis. TCR beta chains numbering approximately 150 were designated cytomegalovirus-associated.

In the case of this clone: Its specificity is not known.

The study ran its PCR with 60 Vbeta and 13 Jbeta primers. Only in-frame clones appear in the TCRdb table, and some are missing; sequencing was by immunoSEQ multiplex PCR. This sample has about 89,000 clones, with 60% to 80% found just once. The clonotype comes from a woman aged 25 to 39 in good health and CMV-seronegative. The material sequenced was PBMCs.

CDR3 sequence reads: CASSETSYEQYF. The CDR3 DNA reads as TGTGCCAGCAGCGAAACTAGCTACGAGCAGTACTTC. The J gene is TRBJ2-7, the V gene TRBV5-4; maybe TRBD2 (5 bases). The CDR3 is 12 amino acids. From germline, CDR1 is SGHNT and CDR2 YYREEE (reference sequence). V was pared by 4 bases and J by 3 bases, with 8 bases between.